Below, 16 T cell receptor beta chains from the same sample are listed, as sequenced in a study of control samples from healthy donors and cancer patients. Libraries were prepared by immunoSEQ multiplex PCR; TCRdb keeps only in-frame clonotypes and omits some of them. The sample lists approximately 160,000 clones; just over 90% were seen once. Source material: blood. The receptors here all came from a woman aged 55-70 years in good health.

This rearrangement joins TRBV5-4 to TRBJ2-2, with D perhaps TRBD1 (6 bases). Germline V gene lookup returns CDR1 SGHNT and CDR2 YYREEE (reference sequence). This CDR3 region has 14 residues. The V gene lost 4 bases and the J gene lost 8 bases, with 15 bases spanning the gap. Here the CDR3 reads CASSIVQGSGELFF. As DNA, the CDR3 is TGTGCCAGCAGCATCGTACAGGGATCTGGGGAGCTGTTTTTT.

The V gene is TRBV18, the J gene TRBJ1-2; no definite D call. CDR1 is KGHSH, CDR2 LQKENI, per germline. The CDR3 covers 14 residues. V was cut by 3 bases and J by 6 bases, with 14 bases left in between. The CDR3 here is CASSPNEGKDGYTF. The CDR3 DNA follows: TGTGCCAGCTCACCTAATGAAGGAAAGGATGGCTACACCTTC. Combining the CDR3 with reference TRBV18 and TRBJ1-2 gives the whole variable domain NAGVMQNPRHLVRRRGQEARLRCSPMKGHSHVYWYRQLPEEGLKFMVYLQKENIIDESGMPKERFSAEFPKEGPSILRIQQVVRGDSAAYFCASSPNEGKDGYTFGSGTRLTVV.

This chain links TRBV12-2 with TRBJ1-1. TRBV12-2 represents a pseudogene. The CDR3 is 15 amino acids. The CDR3 DNA follows: TGTGCAAGTCGCTTATTTGGGAGGAGGGGCACTGAAGCTTTCTTT. Translating it yields CASRLFGRRGTEAFF.

The chain combines TRBV4-3 with TRBJ1-5; D might be TRBD1 (6 bases). The CDR3 runs to 15 residues. V was shortened by 5 bases and J by 4 bases, with 15 bases between the two germline ends. Germline loops: CDR1 LGHNA, CDR2 YSLEER. The CDR3 reads CASSEKHRANQPQHF. CDR3 bases: TGCGCCAGCAGCGAGAAGCACAGGGCGAATCAGCCCCAGCATTTT.

The gene calls are TRBV15 and TRBJ2-7, with D tentatively TRBD1 or TRBD2 (6 bases each). This CDR3 is built from 15 residues. Trimming took off 4 bases at V and 4 bases at J, with 17 bases between the two ends. The V gene's germline CDR1 is LNHNV and CDR2 YYDKDF (reference sequence). CDR3 loop: CATSTTKGGVYEQYF. In DNA form, the CDR3 reads TGTGCCACCAGCACTACTAAGGGGGGAGTATACGAGCAGTACTTC.

The rearrangement links TRBV12-5 to TRBJ1-1, with D maybe TRBD1 (5 bases). Germline lookup yields CDR1 LGHNT and CDR2 FRNRAP. The ends were cut back, 6 bases at V and 7 bases at J, with 27 bases in the middle. This CDR3 has 17 amino acids. For the CDR3, the DNA is TGTGCTAGTGGAACGACCGGAACACAGAGACAGTCAATTGAAGCTTTCTTT. Translating gives CASGTTGTQRQSIEAFF.

The chain joins TRBV29-1 to TRBJ2-7; the D call may be TRBD1 or TRBD2 (6 bases each). Per germline, CDR1 SQVTM and CDR2 ANQGSEA. The CDR3 spans 15 residues. The V and J ends lost 6 bases and 0 bases respectively, with 18 bases between them. CDR3 coding DNA: TGCAGCGTGCGAAAGGGGGGACTGAACTCCTACGAGCAGTACTTC. This codes for CSVRKGGLNSYEQYF.

Turning to this clone: Different DNA sequences within this sample yield the same CDR3. The chain couples TRBV5-1 to TRBJ1-1, with D perhaps matching TRBD1 (5 bases). The CDR3 length is 14 residues. Trimming stripped 1 base from V and 1 base from J, with 8 bases between. The V gene's germline CDR1 is SGHRS and CDR2 YFSETQ. Here the CDR3 DNA reads TGCGCCAGCAGCTTGCAGGGAAGGAACACTGAAGCTTTCTTT. As protein: CASSLQGRNTEAFF.

The chain uses TRBV12-3 or TRBV12-4 and TRBJ1-2; D is uncertain. The CDR3 covers 10 residues. The V end was cut by 3 bases, the J end by 6 bases, with 2 bases between. The CDR3 sequence is CASSFNGYTF. As DNA, the CDR3 is TGTGCCAGCAGTTTTAATGGCTACACCTTC.

The chain has TRBV20-1 and TRBJ1-5; D remains unclear. The CDR3 has 13 amino acids. Deletions cut 3 bases from V and 2 bases from J, with 8 bases between. Germline V lookup: CDR1 DFQATT, CDR2 SNEGSKA (reference sequence). The CDR3 DNA is TGCAGTGCTAGTCTAAAAGGCAATCAGCCCCAGCATTTT. Translation: CSASLKGNQPQHF.

V and J are TRBV27 and TRBJ2-1, with 7 nucleotides matching TRBD1. The CDR3 covers 15 residues. The germline V gene encodes CDR1 MNHEY and CDR2 SMNVEV (reference sequence). Germline trimming cut 4 bases from V and 0 bases from J; bases unmatched to any gene: 3. CDR3 bases: TGTGCCAGCAGTTGGGACAGTAGCTCCTACAATGAGCAGTTCTTC. This codes for CASSWDSSSYNEQFF.

The V gene is TRBV6-2 or TRBV6-3, the J gene TRBJ2-7, with D possibly being TRBD2 (6 bases). The germline V gene has CDR1 MNHEY and CDR2 SVGEGT. Trimming removed 0 bases at V and 4 bases at J, with 10 bases between. This CDR3 has 14 amino acids. The CDR3 coding sequence is TGTGCCAGCAGTTACTCGGGGGGTCAATACGAGCAGTACTTC. Translated, it gives CASSYSGGQYEQYF.

This clone was counted a few times. The rearrangement links TRBV29-1 to TRBJ2-1, with TRBD1 matching over 12 bases. The ends lost 8 bases at V and 7 bases at J; junction bases unmatched: 9. The CDR3 is made up of 14 amino acids. CDR1 SQVTM and CDR2 ANQGSEA come from the germline V gene. The CDR3 region is CSLPGQGAGNEQFF. CDR3 coding DNA: TGCAGCCTCCCGGGACAGGGGGCAGGGAATGAGCAGTTCTTC.

V gene TRBV11-2 combines with J gene TRBJ2-1, with 7 bases that match TRBD1. CDR1 and CDR2 from the germline V gene are SGHAT and FQNNGV. After removal of 3 bases from V and 1 base from J, the junction contained 3 bases not matched to a gene. This CDR3 is 15 amino acids long. CDR3 amino acids: CASSFGQVSYNEQFF. CDR3 sequence (DNA): TGTGCCAGCAGCTTCGGACAGGTATCCTACAATGAGCAGTTCTTC.

This sequence joins TRBV27 and TRBJ1-2; no clear D. Trimming shortened V by 5 bases and J by 0 bases, and 13 bases separated the two germline ends. CDR3 length: 15 residues. Germline loops: CDR1 MNHEY, CDR2 SMNVEV (reference sequence). The CDR3 protein is CASSQLGGANYGYTF. The CDR3 bases are TGTGCCAGCAGTCAGCTAGGAGGAGCTAACTATGGCTACACCTTC.

The chain employs TRBV3-1 (or the pseudogene TRBV3-2) and TRBJ1-1; 10 bases are shared with TRBD1. Losses at the gene ends were 5 bases for V and 5 bases for J; bases not matched to a gene: 8. The CDR3 has 15 amino acids. Germline V gene lookup returns CDR1 LGHDT and CDR2 YNNKEL (reference sequence). The CDR3 protein is CASSVRGQGGTEAFF. The CDR3, as DNA: TGTGCCAGCAGCGTAAGAGGACAGGGGGGAACTGAAGCTTTCTTT.